This TCR beta chain was profiled in a study of T cell responses to AZD1222 COVID-19 vaccine. The study's findings and limits: Baseline serology detected seropositivity in only 5 or 6 AZD1222 recipients. Compared with day 0, the breadth and depth of the Spike-specific TCR repertoire rose significantly after two doses of AZD1222.

Of note for this clone: Its antigen is still unknown.

V trimming: 7 bases; J trimming: 1 base; junction bases outside the gene matches: 9. The CDR3 has 15 residues. Germline V gene sequence: CDR1 MDHEN, CDR2 SYDVKM. Some clones are missing from TCRdb's copy, which holds only in-frame ones; the method was immunoSEQ multiplex PCR. The sample shows approximately 79,000 clones, approximately 83% of them seen only once. The sequence was obtained from an adult who received the AZD1222 COVID-19 vaccine. This chain joins TRBV28 and TRBJ2-7; TRBD1 matches 8 bases. Sequencing was performed on peripheral blood, taken 28 days after the second AZD1222 dose. CDR3 sequence: CASNAPGTGSYEQYF. As DNA, the CDR3 is TGTGCCAGCAACGCGCCCGGGACAGGTTCCTACGAGCAGTACTTC.